Below are 25 T cell receptor beta chains sequenced from a single sample in a study of cytomegalovirus exposure and HLA in healthy donors. Data came from immunoSEQ multiplex PCR; TCRdb stores just in-frame clones and leaves some out. The sample yields tens of thousands of clones, around 97% seen once. Sequences were obtained from PBMCs. These receptors all stem from a man aged 18 to 29 in good health and CMV-seronegative.

This clone was picked up a small number of times. The rearrangement links TRBV6-1 to TRBJ2-1; 9 bases align to TRBD2. There are 15 residues in the CDR3. V shed 4 bases, J shed 5 bases, and the junction held 6 bases outside the gene matches. The V gene's germline CDR1 is MNHNS and CDR2 SASEGT. The DNA for the CDR3 is TGTGCCAGCAGTGTGGTAGCGGGAGACAACAATGAGCAGTTCTTC. This gives the protein CASSVVAGDNNEQFF.

The chain couples TRBV4-2 to TRBJ2-5; TRBD1 might be the D (6 bases). The CDR3 loop spans 16 amino acids. Germline assignment: CDR1 LGHNA and CDR2 YNFKEQ. Deletions cut 0 bases from V and 5 bases from J, with 16 bases between. Here the CDR3 reads CASSQDDQGWIETQYF. CDR3 nucleotide sequence: TGTGCCAGCAGCCAAGATGATCAGGGGTGGATCGAGACCCAGTACTTC.

V is TRBV28 and J is TRBJ2-7; tentatively, D is TRBD1 (6 bases). Trimming cost V 6 bases and J 2 bases, with 8 bases left between them. This CDR3 is built from 12 residues. Germline-derived CDR1 and CDR2 are MDHEN and SYDVKM. The CDR3 region is CASRRTAYEQYF. Written as DNA, the CDR3 is TGTGCCAGCAGGAGGACAGCCTACGAGCAGTACTTC.

The chain has TRBV4-2 and TRBJ1-4, with 9 bases fitting TRBD1. With V trimmed by 4 bases and J by 6 bases, 6 bases remained unmatched. The germline CDR1 and CDR2 sequences are LGHNA and YNFKEQ. This CDR3 is built from 15 residues. Here the CDR3 reads CASSPPGQGYEKLFF. In DNA, the CDR3 is TGTGCCAGCAGCCCACCGGGACAGGGCTATGAAAAACTGTTTTTT.

The chain joins TRBV10-2 to TRBJ1-2; 8 nucleotides match TRBD1. CDR1 and CDR2 from the germline V gene are WSHSY and SAAADI. V lost 5 bases to trimming and J lost 8 bases; unmatched junction nucleotides: 7. The CDR3 length is 13 residues. This chain's CDR3 is CASSLRQGRGYTF. The DNA for the CDR3 is TGCGCCAGCAGTCTAAGACAGGGGCGAGGCTACACCTTC.

The genes are TRBV2 and TRBJ1-5; D is undetermined. The germline V and J ends were trimmed by 1 base and 4 bases, with 14 bases remaining between them. Germline V gene sequence: CDR1 SNHLY, CDR2 FYNNEI. The CDR3 extends over 16 amino acids. The CDR3 is CASSEETGILNQPQHF. DNA of the CDR3: TGTGCCAGCAGTGAAGAGACCGGGATCCTAAATCAGCCCCAGCATTTT.

The J gene is TRBJ1-2, the V gene TRBV11-2; tentative D call: TRBD1 (5 bases). V lost 4 bases and J 2 bases, leaving 11 bases between the germline ends. This CDR3 spans 14 amino acids. Germline CDR1 reads SGHAT; CDR2 reads FQNNGV. CDR3 coding DNA: TGTGCCAGCAGCTCAGGGCCAGGCAACTATGGCTACACCTTC. Residues: CASSSGPGNYGYTF.

The chain links TRBV25-1 to TRBJ1-1; D call uncertain. There are 12 residues in the CDR3. CDR1 is MGHDK, CDR2 SYGVNS, per germline. V shed 8 bases and J shed 7 bases, with 14 bases lying between them. The CDR3 is CASHPGVVEAFF. The CDR3 DNA reads TGTGCCAGCCACCCTGGTGTAGTTGAAGCTTTCTTT. Full variable domain (rest looked up from reference TRBV25-1 and TRBJ1-1): EADIYQTPRYLVIGTGKKITLECSQTMGHDKMYWYQQDPGMELHLIHYSYGVNSTEKGDLSSESTVSRIRTEHFPLTLESARPSHTSQYLCASHPGVVEAFFGQGTRLTVV.

V gene TRBV5-5 combines with J gene TRBJ1-5; a possible D gene is TRBD1 (5 bases). Germline V gene data show CDR1 as SGHKS and CDR2 as YYEKEE (reference sequence). V lost 3 bases and J 4 bases, leaving 11 bases between the germline ends. This CDR3 spans 14 amino acids. CDR3 residues: CASSWGTQNQPQHF. CDR3 sequence (DNA): TGTGCCAGCAGCTGGGGGACTCAAAATCAGCCCCAGCATTTT.

The V and J genes are TRBV11-3 and TRBJ2-2; the match to TRBD1 covers 8 bases. With 6 bases clipped from V and 1 base from J, the junction kept 4 bases outside the gene matches. This CDR3 is built from 15 residues. Germline V CDR1 and CDR2: SGHNT, YENEEA. The DNA of the CDR3 is TGTGCCAGCAGTTTACAGGGGGTGAACACCGGGGAGCTGTTTTTT. This codes for CASSLQGVNTGELFF.

The CDR3 DNA follows: TGTGCCAGCAGCTCGAGACAGGGGCACACTGAAGCTTTCTTT. Amino acids: CASSSRQGHTEAFF. The chain links TRBV11-3 to TRBJ1-1; 8 bases are a match to TRBD1. This CDR3 comprises 14 residues. CDR1 and CDR2 (germline): SGHNT, YENEEA. The junction had 4 bases not matched to a gene; V was cut back by 4 bases and J by 3 bases.

The chain links TRBV6-1 to TRBJ2-7; 8 bases line up with TRBD1. The CDR3 runs 15 residues. V dropped 10 bases and J dropped 3; count of bases not matched to a gene: 14. Germline CDR1 and CDR2: MNHNS and SASEGT. For the CDR3, the DNA is TGTGCCACCGAATCGTGGGGGGACAGGAACTACGAGCAGTACTTC. Protein: CATESWGDRNYEQYF.

This chain connects TRBV19 to TRBJ2-5, with 9 bases that match TRBD1. Germline V gene lookup returns CDR1 LNHDA and CDR2 SQIVND (reference sequence). The CDR3 length is 15 residues. Losses at the gene ends were 6 bases for V and 1 base for J; bases not matched to a gene: 6. CDR3 nucleotide sequence: TGTGCCAGTAGATCCGGACAGGGGTTCCAAGAGACCCAGTACTTC. Amino acid sequence: CASRSGQGFQETQYF.

The chain is built from TRBV27 and TRBJ2-1, with D possibly being TRBD1 (6 bases). Deletions cut 8 bases from V and 0 bases from J, with 14 bases between. The CDR3 spans 15 residues. Per the germline V gene, CDR1 is MNHEY and CDR2 is SMNVEV (reference sequence). The CDR3 bases are TGTGCCAGCGCACCGGGACACCTCTCCTACAATGAGCAGTTCTTC. Translation gives CASAPGHLSYNEQFF.

V gene TRBV2 combines with J gene TRBJ1-5, with a weak D call TRBD1 (6 bases). Germline V gene data show CDR1 as SNHLY and CDR2 as FYNNEI. Trimming shortened V by 7 bases and J by 4 bases, and 14 bases separated the two germline ends. This CDR3 has 14 amino acids. Here the CDR3 reads CASTPDSRNQPQHF. In DNA form, the CDR3 reads TGTGCCAGCACCCCGGACAGTAGGAATCAGCCCCAGCATTTT.

The gene calls are TRBV6-6 and TRBJ2-1, with TRBD1 identical over 8 bases. The CDR3 has 13 residues. In germline, CDR1 is MNHNY, CDR2 SVGAGI (reference sequence). Trimming took 5 bases from V and 7 from J; bases not matched to a gene: 4. CDR3 region: CASSTGGSNEQFF. The CDR3 DNA reads as TGTGCCAGCAGTACAGGGGGATCGAATGAGCAGTTCTTC.

The chain is built from TRBV7-9 and TRBJ2-7; the match to TRBD1 covers 7 bases. CDR3 length: 15 residues. CDR1 is SEHNR, CDR2 FQNEAQ, per germline (reference sequence). V shed 4 bases and J 3 bases; nucleotides not matched to a gene: 9. As DNA, the CDR3 is TGTGCCAGCAGCTCCTCGGACAGGTCCTACTACGAGCAGTACTTC. It translates to CASSSSDRSYYEQYF.

The chain has TRBV27 and TRBJ1-2, with D possibly being TRBD1 (5 bases). V dropped 7 bases and J dropped 6 bases, with 9 bases sitting between them. The germline V gene encodes CDR1 MNHEY and CDR2 SMNVEV (reference sequence). The CDR3 is made up of 11 amino acids. The CDR3 bases are TGTGCCAGCAAGGGGATCCATGGCTACACCTTC. Residues: CASKGIHGYTF.

The chain uses TRBV18 and TRBJ1-1; 7 bases match TRBD1. Losses at the gene ends were 4 bases for V and 4 bases for J; bases not matched to a gene: 9. Germline CDR1 KGHSH, CDR2 LQKENI. The CDR3 loop spans 15 amino acids. This CDR3 reads CASSHGTARSTEAFF. The CDR3 DNA reads TGTGCCAGCTCACACGGGACAGCGAGGAGCACTGAAGCTTTCTTT. Full variable domain (remainder filled in from reference TRBV18 and TRBJ1-1): NAGVMQNPRHLVRRRGQEARLRCSPMKGHSHVYWYRQLPEEGLKFMVYLQKENIIDESGMPKERFSAEFPKEGPSILRIQQVVRGDSAAYFCASSHGTARSTEAFFGQGTRLTVV.

The V call is TRBV6-1, the J call TRBJ2-7; 8 bases line up with TRBD2. The junction had 4 bases not matched to a gene; V was cut back by 4 bases and J by 2 bases. The germline V gene encodes CDR1 MNHNS and CDR2 SASEGT. The CDR3 covers 14 residues. CDR3: CASSGLAPTYEQYF. CDR3 in DNA: TGTGCCAGCAGTGGACTAGCGCCTACCTACGAGCAGTACTTC.

The chain carries TRBV7-9 and TRBJ1-1, with D unclear. Germline CDR1 and CDR2: SEHNR and FQNEAQ (reference sequence). This CDR3 has 13 amino acids. V shed 2 bases and J shed 8 bases, with 12 bases lying between them. The CDR3 sequence: CASSLIYGVEAFF. The CDR3, as DNA: TGTGCCAGCAGCTTAATTTACGGGGTAGAAGCTTTCTTT.

The chain uses TRBV9 and TRBJ2-3; D call uncertain. Trimming removed 4 bases at V and 0 bases at J, with 12 bases between. CDR3 length: 15 residues. In germline, CDR1 is SGDLS, CDR2 YYNGEE. The DNA for the CDR3 is TGTGCCAGCAGCCAAGATTCGAGTAGCACAGATACGCAGTATTTT. It is translated as CASSQDSSSTDTQYF.

Only one count was recorded for this clone. The chain has TRBV10-3 and TRBJ2-3; TRBD2 might be the D (6 bases). This CDR3 spans 12 amino acids. Trimming took 10 bases from V and 2 from J, leaving 10 bases between them. From germline, CDR1 is ENHRY and CDR2 SYGVKD. CDR3 region: CATAGSTDTQYF. In DNA, the CDR3 is TGTGCCACAGCGGGTTCCACAGATACGCAGTATTTT.

J is TRBJ2-7 and V is TRBV18; 9 positions agree with TRBD1. J was trimmed by 4 bases and V by 4 bases; bases with no gene match: 8. In germline, CDR1 is KGHSH, CDR2 LQKENI. The CDR3 is made up of 15 amino acids. CDR3 DNA sequence: TGTGCCAGCTCACAAACGGGACAGGGAGCTTACGAGCAGTACTTC. This sequence encodes CASSQTGQGAYEQYF.

The chain links TRBV28 to TRBJ1-2; 7 nucleotides agree with TRBD1. Per the germline V gene, CDR1 is MDHEN and CDR2 is SYDVKM. The CDR3 extends over 13 amino acids. V lost 6 bases to trimming and J lost 2 bases; unmatched junction nucleotides: 3. Written as DNA, the CDR3 is TGTGCCAGCAGGGAGGACAGGAACTATGGCTACACCTTC. Protein sequence: CASREDRNYGYTF.